Listed below are T cell receptor beta chains from one sample, sequenced in a study of CD8+CD57+ T cells in acquired aplastic anemia. MiXCR, run by TCRdb on the reads, gives a single entry per CDR3 protein. The data hold 150,000 or so distinct CDR3 sequences, with 45% to 55% observed a single time. Specimen: sorted CD4+, CD8+, or CD8+CD57+ T cells (not recorded which) from PBMCs. Every receptor here comes from a human donor with aplastic anemia. CDR3s include the opening cysteine and the closing phenylalanine or tryptophan. A D gene is named only where the DNA matches it firmly. The size field is filled for only some rows; it gives once, few, many or a size class.

abundance	v_gene	d_gene	j_gene	CDR3aa	CDR3nt
few	TRBV6-1	TRBD2	TRBJ2-1	CASSRQIAGGTNEQFF	TGTGCCAGCAGTCGACAGATAGCGGGGGGGACCAATGAGCAGTTCTTC
-	TRBV15	TRBD1	TRBJ2-7	CATSPQTGPREQYF	TGTGCCACCAGCCCCCAGACAGGGCCTCGGGAGCAGTACTTC
-	TRBV20-1	-	TRBJ2-1	CRGEYNEQFF	TGTAGGGGGGAGTACAATGAGCAGTTCTTC
once	TRBV6-5	TRBD1	TRBJ2-7	CASSYSRQGAPYEQYF	TGTGCCAGCAGTTACTCGAGGCAGGGGGCTCCCTACGAGCAGTACTTC
many	TRBV4-2	-	TRBJ1-5	CASSHPNEPQHF	TGTGCCAGCAGCCACCCTAACGAGCCCCAGCATTTT
-	TRBV24-1	-	TRBJ2-1	CASSITGTYNEQFF	TGTGCCAGCAGCATCACCGGGACTTACAATGAGCAGTTCTTC
many	TRBV11-1	TRBD1	TRBJ2-2	CASSLPTPGTGLSFTGELFF	TGTGCCAGCAGCTTACCGACCCCGGGGACAGGTTTGTCCTTCACCGGGGAGCTGTTTTTT
-	TRBV20-1	TRBD1	TRBJ2-5	CSAQTGAETQYF	TGCAGTGCCCAAACAGGGGCAGAGACCCAGTACTTC
many	TRBV6-5	TRBD1	TRBJ2-3	CASSYGDSNTDTQYF	TGTGCCAGCAGTTACGGGGACAGTAACACAGATACGCAGTATTTT
-	TRBV11-1	TRBD1	TRBJ2-1	CASSPRQGTANEQFF	TGTGCCAGCAGCCCTCGACAGGGGACAGCGAATGAGCAGTTCTTC
-	TRBV12-3/TRBV12-4	-	TRBJ1-2	CASSLNGGSYGYTF	TGTGCCAGCAGTTTAAACGGAGGTAGCTATGGCTACACCTTC
-	TRBV20-1	-	TRBJ1-2	CSAIKGSNYGYTF	TGCAGTGCTATCAAGGGATCGAACTATGGCTACACCTTC
-	TRBV7-8	TRBD2	TRBJ2-7	CASSPSGKPYEQYF	TGTGCCAGCAGCCCGAGCGGGAAACCCTACGAGCAGTACTTC
many	TRBV20-1	-	TRBJ1-2	CSARDHRERGYTF	TGCAGTGCTAGAGATCACAGGGAACGTGGCTACACCTTC
few	TRBV3-1	TRBD2	TRBJ2-5	CASSQGLAGAKTQYF	TGTGCCAGCAGCCAAGGACTAGCGGGGGCCAAGACCCAGTACTTC
few	TRBV15	TRBD1	TRBJ1-2	CATSTRTTGVGYTF	TGTGCCACCAGCACAAGGACAACAGGGGTAGGCTACACCTTC
many	TRBV2	TRBD1	TRBJ2-2	CASSDRGQGVPNTGELFF	TGTGCCAGCAGTGACAGGGGACAGGGGGTACCGAACACCGGGGAGCTGTTTTTT